A single T cell receptor (beta chain) is shown here with its context. As to time point: healthy volunteer bleed at 6 weeks. Total RNA was isolated from unfractionated whole blood. Looked up from germline, CDR1 is SGHRS and CDR2 is YFSETQ. This CDR3 comprises 13 residues. V shed 0 bases and J shed 3 bases, with 6 bases lying between them. The data were taken from a study of human T cells and chemical hapten exposure. Library construction involved attaching unique molecular identifiers to individual cDNA molecules, which allowed quantitative, reproducible TCR counting. Source study methods: TCR counts had a median of about 100,000 per sample and spanned about 20,000 to 700,000. TCRdb independently ran MiXCR on the RACE reads; one entry per CDR3 protein. TCRdb, not the original authors, processed these V and J calls. The sample includes about 77,000 distinct CDR3 sequences, 8.6% of them seen just once.

The source of this sequence is a female donor in good health. Some clones in this sample may be carry-over from other donors' samples. The chain joins TRBV5-1 to TRBJ2-5, with D possibly matching TRBD2 (5 bases). Sequences were obtained from whole blood. CDR3 sequence reads: CASSLAGKETQYF. CDR3 in DNA: TGCGCCAGCAGCTTGGCCGGGAAAGAGACCCAGTACTTC.